The present entry profiles one T cell receptor beta chain with its context. This clone was seen just once. Its specific antigen is unknown. Base qualities are missing; no much larger clone stands one base away. The data belong to a study of cytomegalovirus exposure and HLA in healthy donors (dated by TCRdb to about 2017). A note on the overall study: According to an earlier analysis of 587 of the donors, about 180 million T cells yielded some 110 million unique TCR beta sequences and about 280 Gb of sequence data. In a later genetic analysis, genome-wide SNP genotypes for 398 of the 666 donors were used, and that subset was treated as a discovery cohort. The genetic ancestry cluster associated with self-reported Caucasian donors included roughly 84% of the approximately 430 genotyped donors. Donor age, sex, ethnicity and CMV serostatus were compiled alongside the repertoire data. Besides the first cohort of under 700 subjects, a separate validation cohort made up of roughly 130 different subjects was used. An early release that covered fewer than 800 HLA-typed donors contained approximately 300 gigabases of sequencing data and 80 million or so unique TCR sequences. Using immunosequencing, the study profiled T cell repertoires from approximately 700 subjects and related those repertoires to cytomegalovirus serostatus. Roughly five DR-DQ haplotypes were handled as single units for association and clustering, since linkage in the cohort was strong. To predict cytomegalovirus infection status, the study combined high-throughput TCR immunosequencing, statistical association of individual TCRs with disease status, and machine learning. All discovery cohort repertoires had been generated using a single sequencing platform. Both class I and class II loci were covered by HLA typing, at four-digit resolution. Rather than using new phenotypic data, the later analysis identified candidate immune exposures from TCR beta sequences and from how often those sequences occurred across donors. In a later analysis, previously published TCR beta repertoires from several hundred donors were re-analyzed and high-resolution HLA genotyping was added so that TCR occurrence patterns could be studied. The study aimed to test whether cataloging public T cell receptors could reveal signatures of past pathogen exposure. Across about 380 genotyped donors of the cohort, an average of approximately 220,000 unique TCR beta nucleotide sequences per donor were sequenced, and roughly a sixth of those sequences were non-productive. An earlier analysis of 587 of the donors applied high-throughput TCR beta sequencing to assess whether each TCR beta V gene segment acted as functional or pseudogenic. Typing coverage varied by locus: roughly 620-640 donors for A, B, C, DRB1 and DQB1; roughly 500 for DQA1; approximately 570 for DPA1; around 490 for DPB1.

Libraries were constructed by the immunoSEQ multiplex PCR assay. For the multiplex PCR, a mixture combining 60 forward primers for TCR Vbeta segments and 13 reverse primers for TCR Jbeta segments was used. Amplification of the CDR3 region of rearranged TCR beta genes was performed with a multiplex PCR assay on genomic DNA. On the Illumina HiSeq System, the amplified TCR beta libraries were sequenced as 87-base-pair reads. The original methods were these. A later analysis counted about 82 million unique TCR beta chains across the 666 repertoires, and roughly 11 million of these chains were shared by at least two donors. To remove PCR and sequencing errors, raw reads were error-corrected and collapsed into unique sequences using a nearest-neighbor algorithm that merged closely related sequences. Alignment of CDR3 sequences to IMGT reference sequences was used to assign V, D and J gene segments. For a sequence to be retained, a match of at least six nucleotides to both a V gene segment and a J gene segment was required. Rearrangements were classified as productive when the CDR3 lacked stop codons and remained in frame with V and J, and all other rearrangements were classified as non-productive. CDR3 was defined according to IMGT convention as the region running from the second conserved V-encoded cysteine to the conserved J-encoded phenylalanine. The earlier analysis of about 530 of the donors excluded any sequence lacking an unambiguous match to a single V gene segment. In an earlier analysis of 587 of the donors, V segments were called functional above 56.7% productive rearrangements and were called segregating when the between-donor standard deviation exceeded 5%. A statistical classification framework was built for diagnosing cytomegalovirus status from the catalog of TCR beta chain sequences. V and J gene assignment, in a later analysis, came from comparing TCR nucleotide sequences with IMGT/GENE-DB human TR gene sequences. A later analysis assigned CDR3 sequences and most-parsimonious VDJ recombination scenarios with the TCRdist pipeline. In a later analysis, each TCR beta chain was defined by its CDR3 amino acid sequence together with its V-gene family, and reads without a unique V-gene family were excluded. To address suspected cross-contamination and a sequencing artifact, a later analysis removed 450 to 700 highly shared, low-generation-probability nucleotide sequences. In a later analysis, a clonal expansion index for each public chain was calculated from normalized within-repertoire ranks of inferred template counts. A later analysis computed generation probabilities with a VDJ recombination model fitted to out-of-frame rearrangements, and checked the results against IGoR. In a later analysis, TCR-TCR, TCR-HLA and TCR-CMV co-occurrence was scored with hypergeometric tests, and a repertoire-size bias correction was applied to TCR pairs. False discovery rates were estimated in a later analysis by permuting HLA or CMV assignments 20 times. In a later analysis, co-occurring TCRs were grouped with DBSCAN, and TCRdist sequence similarity was added when clustering was performed within HLA-allele-positive subsets. Repertoires with fewer than 30,000 or more than 120,000 public chains were left out of co-occurrence clustering, as were about 5 repertoires with anomalous nucleotide sharing. TCRdb provides this immuneACCESS table in a form limited to in-frame rearrangements. Some clones are lacking; in checked studies, under half of them reflect an unresolved V gene, and why the rest are absent is not known. V, J and clone size derive from that table, while D and trimming were established from the DNA sequence. Within this sample are 140,000 to 150,000 clones, with 75% of them counted one time only. About 6.4% of the sample is held by the ten biggest clonotypes.

The cohort consisted of hundreds of healthy bone marrow donors. At the time of sampling, every cohort member was nominally healthy, though immune exposures that went unrecorded were likely present. The donor tested CMV seronegative and was one of the 352 seronegative cohort members. Every donor gave a peripheral blood sample, and the peripheral blood mononuclear cells from that sample were used for TCR beta sequencing. Genomic DNA was extracted from the blood cell samples with the Qiagen DNeasy Blood Extraction Kit. CDR3 length: 13 amino acids, cysteine to phenylalanine. CDR3 DNA is the only sequence kept; it has 39 bases, read in frame from the first base. As encoded in the germline V gene, CDR1 is MDHEN while CDR2 is SYDVKM. Trimming at the junction amounts to 2 bases on V and 5 bases on J, and the germline ends lie 10 bases apart. What the authors observed across the whole study: In an earlier analysis of approximately 600 of the donors, most TCR beta V segments were observed in productive rearrangements about 87% or about 30% of the time, broadly matching IMGT annotations. The 87-base-pair reads could not distinguish some IMGT-functional V segments, including TRBV6-2 and TRBV6-3, so those segments were excluded. In both the original and validation cohorts, the classifier was reported to diagnose cytomegalovirus status with high specificity and sensitivity. For the cohort, immune exposure information was limited to CMV serostatus. The authors suggested that the approach could potentially be generalized to other disease states and immunological phenotypes. Assigning TCR associations to individual alleles was difficult when HLA alleles, especially DR and DQ, strongly co-occurred. Specific HLA alleles were associated with more than 15,000 TCR beta sequences at a false discovery rate of 0.05 in a later analysis. In vitro tests confirmed that a few of the cytomegalovirus-associated TCR beta chains recognize cytomegalovirus antigens. The study gave a list of under 200 TCR beta chains associated with cytomegalovirus. A later analysis found that TCR association rates varied across HLA loci, with DRB1 alleles showing the most associated TCRs and HLA-C alleles the fewest. A further reported finding was that TCR beta sequences accurately predicted the HLA-A and HLA-B alleles for most subjects in the first cohort. The earlier analysis of about 600 of the donors excluded seventeen rarely observed V segments, including chromosome 9 orphons, because counts were too low. Most TCR sequences were observed very rarely across donors, whereas some public TCRs were present in many individuals. Only TCR beta chains were sequenced in this cohort, and the absence of alpha or paired-chain data limited detectable features. Several of the top co-occurrence clusters appeared to be linked to parvovirus B19, influenza, CMV and Epstein-Barr virus, according to a later analysis. A later analysis found that most CMV-associated TCR beta chains appeared HLA-restricted, with HLA associations seemingly driven largely by CMV exposure. In a later genetic analysis, a missense DCLRE1C variant was associated with V-gene and J-gene trimming of TCR beta chains, and the association was replicated in an independent cohort. Linkage disequilibrium might explain the correlated functional status among segregating V segments, but an unknown experimental factor could not be ruled out. Compared with equally common non-associated chains, HLA-associated TCR beta chains in a later analysis were more clonally expanded and had lower generation probabilities. A group of highly shared sequence variants was considered likely to be a technical artifact of the sequencing pipeline. Because some donors lacked HLA typing at each locus, the association tests relied only on the typed subset. The presence/absence analyses assumed that sequencing depth was roughly uniform across donors, and that assumption may not be true. A later genetic analysis reported fewer N-insertions in productive TCRs among donors in an Asian-associated ancestry cluster than the approximately 670-donor mean.

The clonotype comes from a man aged 25-45 years in good health and CMV-seronegative. Recombination linked TRBV28 to TRBJ2-7, with TRBD1 as a weak D call on 5 bases. The sequenced sample was PBMCs. The DNA sequence reads TGTGCCAGCAGTTTAGGGTGGGGCCACGAGCAGTACTTC. This codes for CASSLGWGHEQYF.